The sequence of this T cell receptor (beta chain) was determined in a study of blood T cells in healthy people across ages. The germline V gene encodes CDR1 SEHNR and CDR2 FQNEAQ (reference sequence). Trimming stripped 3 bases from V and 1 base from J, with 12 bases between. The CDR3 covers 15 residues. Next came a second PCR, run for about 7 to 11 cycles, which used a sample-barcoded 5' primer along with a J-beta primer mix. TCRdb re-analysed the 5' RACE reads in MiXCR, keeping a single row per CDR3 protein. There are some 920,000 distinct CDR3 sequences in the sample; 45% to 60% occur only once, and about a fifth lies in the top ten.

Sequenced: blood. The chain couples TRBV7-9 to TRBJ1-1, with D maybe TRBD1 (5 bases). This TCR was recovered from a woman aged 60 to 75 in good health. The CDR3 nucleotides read TGTGCCAGCAGCTTCGCAGGGATCGGGAACACTGAAGCTTTCTTT. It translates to CASSFAGIGNTEAFF.